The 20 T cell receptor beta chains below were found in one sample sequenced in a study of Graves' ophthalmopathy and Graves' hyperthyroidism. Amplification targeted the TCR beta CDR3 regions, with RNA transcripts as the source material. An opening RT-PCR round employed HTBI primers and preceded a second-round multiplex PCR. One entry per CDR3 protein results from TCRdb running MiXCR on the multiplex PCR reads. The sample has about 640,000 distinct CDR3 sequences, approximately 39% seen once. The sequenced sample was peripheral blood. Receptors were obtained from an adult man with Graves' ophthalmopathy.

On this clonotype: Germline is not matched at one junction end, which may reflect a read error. The CDR3 DNA sequence: TGTGCCAGCAGCGTAGCGGGGGGGGGCAACGTCCTGACTTTC. Protein product: CASSVAGGGNVLTF. The rearrangement links TRBV9 to TRBJ2-6, with 8 nucleotides matching TRBD2. The CDR3 has 14 amino acids. The germline V gene encodes CDR1 SGDLS and CDR2 YYNGEE.

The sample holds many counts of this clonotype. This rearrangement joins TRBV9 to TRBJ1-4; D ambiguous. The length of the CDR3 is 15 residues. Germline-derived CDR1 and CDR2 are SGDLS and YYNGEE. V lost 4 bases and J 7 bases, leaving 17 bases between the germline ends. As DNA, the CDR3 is TGTGCCAGCAGCTCTTCCCCCGCTAGGACTGAAAAACTGTTTTTT. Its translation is CASSSSPARTEKLFF.

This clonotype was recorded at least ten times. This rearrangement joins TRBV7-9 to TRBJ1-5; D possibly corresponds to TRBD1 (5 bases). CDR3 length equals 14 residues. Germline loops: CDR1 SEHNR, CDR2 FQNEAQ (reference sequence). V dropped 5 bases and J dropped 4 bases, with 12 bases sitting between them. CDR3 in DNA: TGTGCCAGCAGCCCTGGAGCAGGGAATCAGCCCCAGCATTTT. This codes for CASSPGAGNQPQHF.

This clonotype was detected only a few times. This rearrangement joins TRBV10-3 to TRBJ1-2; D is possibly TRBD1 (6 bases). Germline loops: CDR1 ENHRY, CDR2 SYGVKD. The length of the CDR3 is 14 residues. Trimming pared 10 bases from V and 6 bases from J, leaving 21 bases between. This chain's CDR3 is CASSITGIRNGYTF. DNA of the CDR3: TGTGCCAGCAGCATAACAGGGATAAGGAATGGCTACACCTTC.

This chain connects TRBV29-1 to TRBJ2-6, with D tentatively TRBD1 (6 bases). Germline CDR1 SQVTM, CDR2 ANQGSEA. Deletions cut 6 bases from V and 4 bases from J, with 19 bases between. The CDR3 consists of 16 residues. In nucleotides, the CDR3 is TGCAGCGTAACGACAGGCCGGACGGGGGGGGCCAACGTCCTGACTTTC. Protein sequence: CSVTTGRTGGANVLTF.

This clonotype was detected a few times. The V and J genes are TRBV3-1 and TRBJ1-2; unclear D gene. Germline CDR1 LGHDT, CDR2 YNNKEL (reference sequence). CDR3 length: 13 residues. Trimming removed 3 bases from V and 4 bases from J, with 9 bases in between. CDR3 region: CASSQGTIYGYTF. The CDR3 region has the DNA TGTGCCAGCAGCCAGGGAACAATCTATGGCTACACCTTC.

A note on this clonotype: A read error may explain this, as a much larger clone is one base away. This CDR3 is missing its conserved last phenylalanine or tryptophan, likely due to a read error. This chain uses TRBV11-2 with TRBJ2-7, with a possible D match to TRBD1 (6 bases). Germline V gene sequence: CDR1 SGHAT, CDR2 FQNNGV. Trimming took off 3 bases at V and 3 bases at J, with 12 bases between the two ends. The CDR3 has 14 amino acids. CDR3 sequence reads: CASSLGATGYEQYC. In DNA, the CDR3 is TGTGCCAGCAGCTTGGGGGCTACAGGCTACGAGCAGTACTGC.

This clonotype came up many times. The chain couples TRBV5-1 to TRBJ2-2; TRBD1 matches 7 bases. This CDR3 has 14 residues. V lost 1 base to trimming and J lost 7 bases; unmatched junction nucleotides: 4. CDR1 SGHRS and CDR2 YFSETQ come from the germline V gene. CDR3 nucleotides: TGCGCCAGCAGCTTGCAGGGGGAGCGCGGGGAGCTGTTTTTT. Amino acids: CASSLQGERGELFF.

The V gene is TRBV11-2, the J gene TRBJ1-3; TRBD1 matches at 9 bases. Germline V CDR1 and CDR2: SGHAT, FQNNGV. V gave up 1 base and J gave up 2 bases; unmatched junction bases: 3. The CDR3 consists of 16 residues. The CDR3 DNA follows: TGTGCCAGCAGCTTAGGGGACAGGGACCCTGGAAACACCATATATTTT. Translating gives CASSLGDRDPGNTIYF.

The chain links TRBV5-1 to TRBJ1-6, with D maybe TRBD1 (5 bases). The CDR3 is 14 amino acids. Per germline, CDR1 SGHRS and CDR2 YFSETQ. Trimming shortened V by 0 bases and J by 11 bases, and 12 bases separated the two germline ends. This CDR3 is CASSLARGNPPLHF. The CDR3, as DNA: TGCGCCAGCAGCTTGGCTAGGGGAAATCCACCCCTCCACTTT. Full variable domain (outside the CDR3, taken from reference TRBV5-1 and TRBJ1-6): KAGVTQTPRYLIKTRGQQVTLSCSPISGHRSVSWYQQTPGQGLQFLFEYFSETQRNKGNFPGRFSGRQFSNSRSEMNVSTLELGDSALYLCASSLARGNPPLHFGNGTRLTVT.

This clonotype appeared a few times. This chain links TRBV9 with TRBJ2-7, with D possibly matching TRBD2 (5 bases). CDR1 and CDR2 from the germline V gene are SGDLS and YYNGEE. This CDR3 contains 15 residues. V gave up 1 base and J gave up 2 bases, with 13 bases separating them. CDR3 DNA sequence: TGTGCCAGCAGCGTATACGACGGGGTAACCTACGAGCAGTACTTC. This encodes CASSVYDGVTYEQYF.

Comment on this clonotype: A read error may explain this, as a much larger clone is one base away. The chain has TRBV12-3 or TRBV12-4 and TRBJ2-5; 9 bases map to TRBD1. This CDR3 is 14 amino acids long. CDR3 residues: CASRKTGGEEAQYF. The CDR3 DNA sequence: TGTGCCAGCAGAAAGACAGGGGGGGAAGAGGCCCAGTACTTC.

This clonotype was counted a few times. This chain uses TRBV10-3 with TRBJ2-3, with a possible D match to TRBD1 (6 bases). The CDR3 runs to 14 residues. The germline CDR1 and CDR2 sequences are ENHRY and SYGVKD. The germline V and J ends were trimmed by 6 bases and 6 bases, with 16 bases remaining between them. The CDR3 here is CAIRHPTGSDTQYF. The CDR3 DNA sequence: TGTGCCATCAGACACCCGACAGGCTCCGATACGCAGTATTTT.

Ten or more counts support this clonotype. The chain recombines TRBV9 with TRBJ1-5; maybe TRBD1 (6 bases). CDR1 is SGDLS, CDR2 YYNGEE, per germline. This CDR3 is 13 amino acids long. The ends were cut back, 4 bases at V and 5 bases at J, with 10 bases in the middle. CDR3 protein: CASSQRGDQPQHF. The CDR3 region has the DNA TGTGCCAGCAGCCAGAGGGGGGATCAGCCCCAGCATTTT.

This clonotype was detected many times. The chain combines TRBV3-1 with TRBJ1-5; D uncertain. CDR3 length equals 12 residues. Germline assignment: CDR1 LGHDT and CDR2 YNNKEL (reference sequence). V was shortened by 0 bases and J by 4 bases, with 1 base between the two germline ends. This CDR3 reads CASSQENQPQHF. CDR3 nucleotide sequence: TGTGCCAGCAGCCAAGAGAATCAGCCCCAGCATTTT.

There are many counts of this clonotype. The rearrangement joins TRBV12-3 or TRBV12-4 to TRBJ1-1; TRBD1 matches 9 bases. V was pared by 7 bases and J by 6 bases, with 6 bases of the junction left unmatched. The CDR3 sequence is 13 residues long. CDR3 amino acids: CASKQGAGAEAFF. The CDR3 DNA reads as TGTGCCAGCAAACAGGGGGCAGGCGCTGAAGCTTTCTTT.

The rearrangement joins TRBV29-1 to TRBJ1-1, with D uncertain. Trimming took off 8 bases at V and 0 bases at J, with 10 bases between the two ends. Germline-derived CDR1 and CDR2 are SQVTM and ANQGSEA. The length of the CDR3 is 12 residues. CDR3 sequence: CSLDSLNTEAFF. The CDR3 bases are TGCAGCTTGGACTCCCTGAACACTGAAGCTTTCTTT.

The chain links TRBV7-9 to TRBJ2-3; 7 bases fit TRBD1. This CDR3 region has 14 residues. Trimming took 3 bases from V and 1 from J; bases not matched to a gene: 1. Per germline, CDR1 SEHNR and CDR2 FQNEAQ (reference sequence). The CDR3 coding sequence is TGTGCCAGCAGCTTCGGACAGGGCACAGATACGCAGTATTTT. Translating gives CASSFGQGTDTQYF.

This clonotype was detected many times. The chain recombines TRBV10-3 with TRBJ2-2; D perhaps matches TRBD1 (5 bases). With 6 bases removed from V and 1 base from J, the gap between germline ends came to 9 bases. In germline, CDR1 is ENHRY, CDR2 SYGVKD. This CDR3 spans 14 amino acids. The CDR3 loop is CAIRPTGNTGELFF. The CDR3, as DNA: TGTGCCATCAGACCTACAGGGAACACCGGGGAGCTGTTTTTT.

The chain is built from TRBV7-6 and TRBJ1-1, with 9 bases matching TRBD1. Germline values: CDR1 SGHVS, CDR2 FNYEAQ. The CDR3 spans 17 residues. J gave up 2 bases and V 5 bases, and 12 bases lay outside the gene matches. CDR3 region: CASSPRNLQGANTEAFF. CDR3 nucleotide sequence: TGTGCCAGCAGCCCTCGGAACCTACAGGGGGCAAACACTGAAGCTTTCTTT.